This T cell receptor (beta chain) came from a study of preoperative IRX-2 immunotherapy in early breast cancer. Specified treatment: preoperative locoregional IRX-2 cytokine immunotherapy. Samples came from a phase Ib trial of preoperative locoregional IRX-2 cytokine immunotherapy. CDR1 is KGHSH, CDR2 LQKENI, per germline. V lost 6 bases, J lost 7 bases, and 24 bases lay in between. The CDR3 is 16 amino acids. TCRdb's copy holds only in-frame clones and misses some; the assay was immunoSEQ multiplex PCR. This sample yields 35,000 to 40,000 clones, of which around 82% are seen a single time; about 1.5% belongs to the top ten.

The clonotype originates from a human donor with breast cancer. The sequencing used lymph node tissue, collected after IRX-2 immunotherapy. The V gene is TRBV18, the J gene TRBJ1-1, with a weak D call TRBD1 (5 bases). Written as DNA, the CDR3 is TGTGCCAGCTCGCCTCCTAGCGAGGCGGGAAGGGGTGAAGCTTTCTTT. This gives the protein CASSPPSEAGRGEAFF.